The 8 T cell receptor beta chains below were found in one sample sequenced in a study of cytomegalovirus exposure and HLA in healthy donors. Assay used: immunoSEQ multiplex PCR; TCRdb lists only in-frame clones, some missing. The data contain around 250,000 clones, around 90% of them singletons. The sequenced sample was PBMCs. These receptors came from a woman aged 18 to 35 in good health and CMV-seronegative.

The chain recombines TRBV6-5 with TRBJ2-7; D remains unclear. The V and J ends lost 1 base and 2 bases respectively, with 6 bases between them. Germline CDR1 is MNHEY and CDR2 is SVGAGI. The CDR3 spans 13 residues. The DNA of the CDR3 is TGTGCCAGCAGTTACTACACCACCTACGAGCAGTACTTC. Amino acid sequence: CASSYYTTYEQYF.

The chain recombines TRBV11-2 with TRBJ2-5, with 8 bases matching TRBD1. V lost 4 bases, J lost 5 bases, and 12 bases stayed unmatched. Germline lookup yields CDR1 SGHAT and CDR2 FQNNGV. CDR3 length: 16 residues. The CDR3 sequence is CASSSGDRSGRETQYF. The CDR3 nucleotides read TGTGCCAGCAGCTCGGGGGACAGGTCCGGCCGGGAGACCCAGTACTTC.

The rearrangement uses TRBV6-1 and TRBJ1-5; possibly TRBD1 for D (5 bases). The CDR3 contains 15 residues. Germline values: CDR1 MNHNS, CDR2 SASEGT. V was cut by 3 bases and J by 1 base, with 10 bases left in between. The DNA of the CDR3 is TGTGCCAGCAGTGACGGACATTCGAGCAATCAGCCCCAGCATTTT. This codes for CASSDGHSSNQPQHF.

This clone was recorded once. The chain joins TRBV5-1 to TRBJ1-1; TRBD1 aligns across 7 bases. Trimming cost V 0 bases and J 10 bases; bases outside gene matches: 3. Germline values: CDR1 SGHRS, CDR2 YFSETQ. The CDR3 is made up of 12 amino acids. The CDR3: CASSLGDSGAFF. The DNA for the CDR3 is TGCGCCAGCAGCTTGGGGGACAGTGGAGCTTTCTTT.

The J gene is TRBJ1-5, the V gene TRBV6-6; D is unclear. The CDR3 runs 14 residues. The V gene's germline CDR1 is MNHNY and CDR2 SVGAGI (reference sequence). V gave up 1 base and J gave up 4 bases, with 8 bases separating them. CDR3 sequence (DNA): TGTGCCAGCAGTTACTTCGTGAGAAATCAGCCCCAGCATTTT. It yields the protein CASSYFVRNQPQHF.

V gene TRBV7-3 combines with J gene TRBJ2-2; a weak D match, TRBD1 (6 bases). The V gene's germline CDR1 is SGHTA and CDR2 FQGTGA. Trimming removed 5 bases at V and 7 bases at J, with 20 bases between. The CDR3 spans 16 residues. CDR3 in DNA: TGTGCCAGCAGCCGCTTTGTAGGGGGTTCGGGCGGGGAGCTGTTTTTT. This codes for CASSRFVGGSGGELFF.

This clone was seen just once. The J gene is TRBJ1-1, the V gene TRBV5-1, with a weak D call TRBD1 (6 bases). The germline gives CDR1 SGHRS, CDR2 YFSETQ. Trimming removed 3 bases at V and 0 bases at J, with 6 bases between. There are 13 residues in the CDR3. The CDR3 protein is CASSWGLNTEAFF. The CDR3 nucleotides read TGCGCCAGCAGCTGGGGGCTGAACACTGAAGCTTTCTTT.

V is TRBV2 and J is TRBJ2-7; the match to TRBD2 covers 9 bases. The CDR3 is made up of 14 amino acids. Germline V gives CDR1 SNHLY, CDR2 FYNNEI. V was clipped by 9 bases and J by 7 bases; unmatched bases: 13. The CDR3 spells CASTTQRGVREQYV. CDR3 sequence (DNA): TGTGCCAGTACTACCCAGCGGGGGGTGCGTGAGCAGTACGTC.